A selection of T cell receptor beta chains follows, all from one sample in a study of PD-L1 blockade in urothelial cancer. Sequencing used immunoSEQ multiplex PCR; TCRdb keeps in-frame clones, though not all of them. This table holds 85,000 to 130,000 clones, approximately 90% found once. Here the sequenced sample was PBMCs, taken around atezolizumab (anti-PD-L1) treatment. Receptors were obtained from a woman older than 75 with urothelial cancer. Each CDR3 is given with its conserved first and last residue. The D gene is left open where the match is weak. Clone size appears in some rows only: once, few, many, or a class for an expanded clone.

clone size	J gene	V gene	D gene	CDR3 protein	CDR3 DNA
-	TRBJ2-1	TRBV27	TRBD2	CASSPRTSGRNEQFF	TGTGCCAGCAGTCCGCGGACTAGCGGGAGAAATGAGCAGTTCTTC
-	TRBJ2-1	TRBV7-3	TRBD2	CASSLRLAGEQFF	TGTGCCAGCAGCTTGAGACTAGCTGGTGAGCAGTTCTTC
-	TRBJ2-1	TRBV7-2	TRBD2	CASSSRTSGRFDNEQFF	TGTGCCAGCAGCTCCCGGACTAGCGGGAGATTTGACAATGAGCAGTTCTTC
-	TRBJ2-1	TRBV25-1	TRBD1	CASSGRDREANEQFF	TGTGCCAGCAGTGGAAGGGACAGGGAGGCCAATGAGCAGTTCTTC
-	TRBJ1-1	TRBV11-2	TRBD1	CASSARQGRTEAFF	TGTGCCAGCAGCGCCCGACAGGGTCGCACTGAAGCTTTCTTT
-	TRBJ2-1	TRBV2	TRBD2	CASLNGEGLVFYNEQFF	TGTGCCAGCCTCAATGGGGAGGGCTTAGTTTTTTACAATGAGCAGTTCTTC
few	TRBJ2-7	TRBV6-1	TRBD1	CASSRDRDHEQYF	TGTGCCAGCAGCCGGGACAGGGATCACGAGCAGTACTTC
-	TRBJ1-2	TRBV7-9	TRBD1	CASRQPDRASTF	TGTGCCAGCAGACAACCCGACAGGGCCTCCACCTTC
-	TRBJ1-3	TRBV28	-	CASSLSRGGNTIYF	TGTGCCAGCAGTTTGTCCAGGGGTGGAAACACCATATATTTT
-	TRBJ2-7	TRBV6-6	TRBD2	CASSYSGEGRGEQYF	TGTGCCAGCAGTTACTCGGGGGAGGGAAGGGGCGAGCAGTACTTC
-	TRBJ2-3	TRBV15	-	CATSRDLGSGASTDTQYF	TGTGCCACCAGCAGAGATTTGGGGTCTGGGGCTAGCACAGATACGCAGTATTTT
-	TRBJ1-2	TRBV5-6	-	CASSLVLYSVYTF	TGTGCCAGCAGCTTGGTTTTGTACTCGGTCTACACCTTC
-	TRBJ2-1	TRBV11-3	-	CASSLDSQRPYNEQFF	TGTGCCAGCAGCTTAGATTCGCAGCGGCCTTACAATGAGCAGTTCTTC
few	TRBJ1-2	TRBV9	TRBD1	CASSVTGDGYTF	TGTGCCAGCAGCGTCACAGGGGATGGCTACACCTTC
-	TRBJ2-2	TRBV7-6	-	CASSSRRYTGELFF	TGTGCCAGCAGCTCCCGCAGGTACACCGGGGAGCTGTTTTTT
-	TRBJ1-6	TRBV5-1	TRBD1	CASSARQGENSPLHF	TGCGCCAGCAGCGCCAGACAGGGTGAGAATTCACCCCTCCACTTT
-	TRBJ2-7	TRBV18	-	CASSSGSSYEQYF	TGTGCCAGCTCAAGTGGGAGCTCCTACGAGCAGTACTTC
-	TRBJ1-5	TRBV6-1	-	CASSELGGNSNQPQHF	TGTGCCAGCAGTGAACTGGGGGGGAATAGCAATCAGCCCCAGCATTTT
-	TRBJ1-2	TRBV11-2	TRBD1	CASRRTGGALDYGYTF	TGTGCCAGCAGACGGACAGGGGGCGCATTGGACTATGGCTACACCTTC
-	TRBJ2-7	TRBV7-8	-	CASRLVGTMTSYEQYF	TGTGCCAGCAGATTGGTGGGGACAATGACATCCTACGAGCAGTACTTC
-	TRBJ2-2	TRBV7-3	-	CASSSRVDTGELFF	TGTGCCAGCAGCTCGCGAGTTGACACCGGGGAGCTGTTTTTT
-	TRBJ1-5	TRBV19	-	CASIQTRVYNQPQHF	TGTGCCAGTATACAAACCAGGGTTTACAATCAGCCCCAGCATTTT